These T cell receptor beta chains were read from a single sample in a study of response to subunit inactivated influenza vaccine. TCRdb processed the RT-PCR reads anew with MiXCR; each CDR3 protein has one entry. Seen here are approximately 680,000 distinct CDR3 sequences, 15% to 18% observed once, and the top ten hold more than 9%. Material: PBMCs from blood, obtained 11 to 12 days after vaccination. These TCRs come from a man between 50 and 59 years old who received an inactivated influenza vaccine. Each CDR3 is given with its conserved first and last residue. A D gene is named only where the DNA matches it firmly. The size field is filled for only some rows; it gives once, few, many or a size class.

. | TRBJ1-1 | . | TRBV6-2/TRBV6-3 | CASSYSIRRETEAFF | TGTGCCAGCAGTTACTCGATAAGGCGGGAGACTGAAGCTTTCTTT
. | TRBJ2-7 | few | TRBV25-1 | CASSETGLEQYF | TGTGCCAGCAGTGAAACAGGGTTGGAGCAGTACTTC
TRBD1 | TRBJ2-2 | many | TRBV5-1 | CASSSGQTNTGELFF | TGCGCCAGCAGCTCGGGACAGACCAACACCGGGGAGCTGTTTTTT
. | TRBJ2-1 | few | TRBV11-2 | CASSYGGGQFF | TGTGCCAGCAGCTACGGAGGGGGGCAGTTCTTC
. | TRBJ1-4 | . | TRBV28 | CASSGAQATGEKLFF | TGTGCCAGCAGTGGTGCACAGGCAACCGGAGAAAAACTGTTTTTT
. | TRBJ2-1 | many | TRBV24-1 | CATSDYSGSSYNEQFF | TGTGCCACCAGTGACTATAGCGGAAGCTCCTACAATGAGCAGTTCTTC
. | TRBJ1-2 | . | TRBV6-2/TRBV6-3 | CASSYSIGDYYGYTF | TGTGCCAGCAGTTACTCGATTGGGGATTACTATGGCTACACCTTC
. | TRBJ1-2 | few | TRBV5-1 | CASSMLSGTGGGYTF | TGCGCCAGCAGCATGCTTTCCGGGACCGGCGGTGGCTACACCTTC
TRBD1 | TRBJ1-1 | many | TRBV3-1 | CASSQGGDRGIEAFF | TGTGCCAGCAGCCAAGGGGGCGACAGGGGGATAGAGGCTTTCTTT
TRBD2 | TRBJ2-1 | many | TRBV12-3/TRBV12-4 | CASSPGRLAGVDEQFF | TGTGCCAGCAGCCCTGGCCGACTAGCGGGAGTGGATGAGCAGTTCTTC
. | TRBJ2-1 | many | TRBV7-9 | CASIQWGDYNEQFF | TGTGCCAGCATCCAGTGGGGAGATTACAATGAGCAGTTCTTC
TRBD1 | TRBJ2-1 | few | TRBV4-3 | CASSQITGEYEQFF | TGCGCCAGCAGCCAGATTACAGGGGAGTATGAGCAGTTCTTC
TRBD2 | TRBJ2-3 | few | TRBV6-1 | CASSEVGTSGNTDTQYF | TGTGCCAGCAGTGAAGTAGGTACTAGCGGGAACACAGATACGCAGTATTTT
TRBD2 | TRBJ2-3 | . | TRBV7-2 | CASSPSGGEDTQYF | TGTGCCAGCAGCCCTAGCGGGGGGGAAGATACGCAGTATTTT
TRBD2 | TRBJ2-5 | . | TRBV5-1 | CASSLVAGGQETQYF | TGTGCCAGCAGCTTAGTAGCGGGGGGGCAAGAGACCCAGTACTTC
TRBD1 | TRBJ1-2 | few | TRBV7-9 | CASSRSGTAYGYTF | TGTGCCAGCAGCCGTTCCGGGACAGCATATGGCTACACCTTC
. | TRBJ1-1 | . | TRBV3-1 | CASSQGTVIAFF | TGTGCCAGCAGCCAAGGGACAGTTATAGCTTTCTTT
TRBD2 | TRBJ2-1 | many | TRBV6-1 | CASTKVRTSGMGEQFF | TGTGCCAGCACCAAGGTGCGGACTAGCGGAATGGGGGAGCAGTTCTTC
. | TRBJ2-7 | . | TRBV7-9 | CASGPSGAPYEQYF | TGTGCCAGCGGGCCATCGGGGGCTCCCTACGAGCAGTACTTC
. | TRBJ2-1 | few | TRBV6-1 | CASSPPGHGYNEQFF | TGTGCCAGCAGTCCCCCAGGGCACGGGTACAATGAGCAGTTCTTC
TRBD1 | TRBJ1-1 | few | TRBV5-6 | CASSLYRGAEAFF | TGTGCCAGCAGCTTGTACAGGGGCGCTGAAGCTTTCTTT
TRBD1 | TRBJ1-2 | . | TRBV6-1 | CASRPGGRDGYTF | TGTGCCAGCAGGCCAGGGGGTAGAGATGGCTACACCTTC
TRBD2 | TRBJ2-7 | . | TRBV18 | CASSPPMGGRGNEQYF | TGTGCCAGCTCACCACCGATGGGCGGGAGGGGAAACGAGCAGTACTTC
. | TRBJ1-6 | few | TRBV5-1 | CASSEGPSNSPLHF | TGCGCCAGCAGCGAGGGACCGAGTAATTCACCCCTCCACTTT
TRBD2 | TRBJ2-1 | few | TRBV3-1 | CASSRLAGDEQFF | TGTGCCAGCAGCCGCCTAGCGGGAGATGAGCAGTTCTTC
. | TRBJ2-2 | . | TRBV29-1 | CSVRTAGELFF | TGCAGCGTCCGGACAGCCGGGGAGCTGTTTTTT
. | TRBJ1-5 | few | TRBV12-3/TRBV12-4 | CASSPSTREWGPLQPQHF | TGTGCCAGCAGCCCCTCAACTCGCGAGTGGGGCCCCCTTCAGCCCCAGCATTTT
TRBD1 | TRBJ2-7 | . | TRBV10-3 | CAISEWQGASEQYF | TGTGCCATCAGTGAATGGCAGGGGGCGTCCGAGCAGTACTTC
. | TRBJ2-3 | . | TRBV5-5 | CASCLQGTTDTQYF | TGTGCCAGCTGCTTACAAGGGACCACAGATACGCAGTATTTT
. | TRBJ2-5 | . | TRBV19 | CASSIDPGGLETQYF | TGTGCCAGTAGTATAGATCCCGGAGGTCTAGAGACCCAGTACTTC
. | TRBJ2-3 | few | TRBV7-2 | CASAPGHDTQYF | TGTGCCAGCGCACCCGGACACGATACGCAGTATTTT
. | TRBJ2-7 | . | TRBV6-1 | CASSPSEGKGYEQYF | TGTGCCAGCAGCCCCTCCGAGGGAAAGGGCTACGAGCAGTACTTC
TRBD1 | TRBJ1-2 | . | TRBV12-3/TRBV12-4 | CASSFNKGAEGYTF | TGTGCCAGCAGTTTCAATAAGGGGGCGGAGGGCTACACCTTC
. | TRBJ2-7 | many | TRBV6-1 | CASSLQPSYEQYF | TGTGCCAGCAGTCTGCAGCCTAGCTACGAGCAGTACTTC
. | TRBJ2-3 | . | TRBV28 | CASSRTIPSGRTDTQYF | TGTGCCAGCAGCCGTACGATACCATCCGGACGCACAGATACGCAGTATTTT
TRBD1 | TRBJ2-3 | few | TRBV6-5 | CASSYSYLTGTFSTDTQYF | TGTGCCAGCAGTTACTCTTATCTGACAGGGACCTTTAGCACAGATACGCAGTATTTT
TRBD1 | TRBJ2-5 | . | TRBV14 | CASSQEGTGQETQYF | TGTGCCAGCAGCCAAGAGGGGACAGGCCAAGAGACCCAGTACTTC
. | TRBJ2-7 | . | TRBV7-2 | CASSLVSGGDLYEQYF | TGTGCCAGCAGCTTAGTGAGTGGCGGAGATCTCTACGAGCAGTACTTC
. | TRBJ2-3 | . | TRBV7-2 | CASSSDSRTTDTQYF | TGTGCCAGCAGCTCGGACAGCCGGACGACAGATACGCAGTATTTT
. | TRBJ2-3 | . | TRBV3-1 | CASSHSTEGGDTQYF | TGTGCCAGCAGCCATAGTACGGAAGGGGGAGATACGCAGTATTTT
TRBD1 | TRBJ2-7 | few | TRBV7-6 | CASSLESGQGGNNEQYF | TGTGCCAGCAGCTTAGAGTCGGGACAGGGGGGCAACAACGAGCAGTACTTC
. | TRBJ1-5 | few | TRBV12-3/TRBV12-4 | CASRLTPNGNQPQHF | TGTGCCAGCAGACTAACGCCTAATGGCAATCAGCCCCAGCATTTT
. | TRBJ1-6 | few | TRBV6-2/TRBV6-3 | CASSSSGILGSPLHF | TGTGCCAGCAGTTCCTCAGGGATCCTCGGTTCACCCCTCCACTTT
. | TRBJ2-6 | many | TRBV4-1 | CASSQDPSRRAEF | TGCGCCAGCAGCCAAGACCCCTCACGGAGGGCTGAATTC
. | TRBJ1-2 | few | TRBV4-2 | CASSQDNRGDYGYTF | TGTGCCAGCAGCCAAGATAATCGGGGGGACTATGGCTACACCTTC
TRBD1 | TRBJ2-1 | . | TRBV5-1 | CASKTGGTYNEQFF | TGCGCCAGCAAAACAGGGGGTACCTACAATGAGCAGTTCTTC
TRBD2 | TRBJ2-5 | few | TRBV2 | CASSEALAGVTRVQETQYF | TGTGCCAGCAGTGAAGCACTAGCGGGGGTCACCCGGGTACAAGAGACCCAGTACTTC
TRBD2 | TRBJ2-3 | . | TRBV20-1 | CSAGSTGLAGITDTQYF | TGCAGTGCGGGGTCTACGGGACTAGCGGGAATCACAGATACGCAGTATTTT
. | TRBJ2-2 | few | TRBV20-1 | CSARDGGSGGELFF | TGCAGTGCTAGAGATGGGGGGTCAGGCGGGGAGCTGTTTTTT